This TCR beta chain was sequenced for a study of cytomegalovirus exposure and HLA in healthy donors (dated 2017 in TCRdb). Broadly, across the study: According to an earlier analysis of several hundred of the donors, some 180 million T cells yielded roughly 100 million unique TCR beta sequences and about 300 Gb of sequence data. A later genetic analysis took genome-wide SNP genotypes for about 55% of the 666 donors and used that subset as a discovery cohort. An early release that covered fewer than 750 HLA-typed donors contained about 290 gigabases of sequencing data and about 93 million unique TCR sequences. In an earlier analysis of 550 to 700 of the donors, high-throughput TCR beta sequencing was used to judge whether each TCR beta V gene segment behaved as functional or pseudogenic. The study combined high-throughput TCR immunosequencing, statistical association of individual TCRs with disease status, and machine learning to predict cytomegalovirus infection status. HLA typing included class I and class II loci at four-digit resolution. The study was designed to test whether signatures of past pathogen exposure could be identified by cataloging public T cell receptors. Alongside the repertoire data, information on donor age, sex, ethnicity and CMV serostatus was compiled. Roughly 5 DR-DQ haplotypes were treated as single units for association and clustering because of strong linkage in the cohort. Across about 380 genotyped donors of the cohort, an average of about 200,000 unique TCR beta nucleotide sequences per donor were sequenced, and roughly 17% of those sequences were non-productive. A separate validation cohort of more than 100 different subjects was used in addition to the approximately 640-subject first cohort. In a later analysis, previously published TCR beta repertoires from 666 donors were re-analyzed and high-resolution HLA genotyping was added so that TCR occurrence patterns could be studied. Using immunosequencing, the study profiled T cell repertoires from around 670 subjects and related those repertoires to cytomegalovirus serostatus. All discovery cohort repertoires had been generated on a single sequencing platform. Among the roughly 400 genotyped donors, around 81% belonged to the genetic ancestry cluster associated with self-reported Caucasian donors. Rather than drawing on any new phenotypic data, the later analysis identified candidate immune exposures from TCR beta sequences and the way those sequences occurred across donors. The number of donors typed differed by locus, with roughly 629-640 for A, B, C, DRB1 and DQB1, about 500 for DQA1, 606 for DPA1, and approximately 470 for DPB1.

The method was the immunoSEQ multiplex PCR assay. For the multiplex PCR, a mixture combining 60 forward primers for TCR Vbeta segments and 13 reverse primers for TCR Jbeta segments was used. A multiplex PCR assay on genomic DNA amplified the CDR3 region of rearranged TCR beta genes. Amplified TCR beta libraries were sequenced as 87-base-pair reads on the Illumina HiSeq System. The study's processing was this. In a later analysis, tens of millions of unique TCR beta chains were counted across the roughly 610 repertoires, and roughly 9.9 million of these chains were shared by at least two donors. Raw reads were error-corrected and collapsed into unique sequences with a nearest-neighbor algorithm that merged closely related sequences to remove PCR and sequencing errors. CDR3 sequences were aligned to IMGT reference sequences to assign V, D and J gene segments. For a sequence to be retained, a match of at least six nucleotides to both a V gene segment and a J gene segment was required. Rearrangements were classified as productive when the CDR3 lacked stop codons and remained in frame with V and J, and all other rearrangements were classified as non-productive. CDR3 was defined according to IMGT convention as the region running from the second conserved V-encoded cysteine to the conserved J-encoded phenylalanine. Sequences without an unambiguous match to a single V gene segment were excluded from the earlier analysis of over 500 of the donors. An earlier analysis of a few hundred of the donors classified V segments as functional when productive rearrangements were above 56.7% and as segregating when the standard deviation between donors was above 5%. A statistical classification framework was developed to diagnose cytomegalovirus status using the catalog of TCR beta chain sequences. V and J gene assignment, in a later analysis, came from comparing TCR nucleotide sequences with IMGT/GENE-DB human TR gene sequences. A later analysis assigned CDR3 sequences and most-parsimonious VDJ recombination scenarios with the TCRdist pipeline. In a later analysis, each TCR beta chain was defined by its CDR3 amino acid sequence together with its V-gene family, and reads lacking a unique V-gene family were excluded. A later analysis removed 550 to 650 highly shared, low-generation-probability nucleotide sequences to deal with suspected cross-contamination and a sequencing artifact. A later analysis calculated a clonal expansion index for each public chain from normalized within-repertoire ranks of inferred template counts. In a later analysis, generation probabilities were computed using a VDJ recombination model fitted to out-of-frame rearrangements, and the results were checked against IGoR. In a later analysis, TCR-TCR, TCR-HLA and TCR-CMV co-occurrence was scored with hypergeometric tests, and a repertoire-size bias correction was applied to TCR pairs. In a later analysis, false discovery rates were estimated by permuting HLA or CMV assignments 20 times. In a later analysis, co-occurring TCRs were grouped with DBSCAN, and TCRdist sequence similarity was added when clustering was performed within HLA-allele-positive subsets. Repertoires with fewer than 30,000 or more than 120,000 public chains were left out of co-occurrence clustering, as were five repertoires with anomalous nucleotide sharing. TCRdb took over this immuneACCESS table, retaining in-frame rearrangements with V and J assigned. Such tables are incomplete; in checked studies, under half of the missing clones stem from an unresolved V gene, and the remainder is unexplained. For V, J and clone size, that table is used; D and trimming come from the DNA. The sample table holds around 99,000 clones, of which 81% were seen once. The biggest ten clones account for under 2.5% of the sample.

What the research found in general, with its limitations: A further reported finding was that TCR beta sequences accurately predicted the HLA-A and HLA-B alleles for most subjects in the first cohort. A later genetic analysis associated a missense DCLRE1C variant with V-gene and J-gene trimming of TCR beta chains, and an independent cohort replicated the association. Assigning TCR associations to individual alleles was difficult when HLA alleles, especially DR and DQ, strongly co-occurred. Linkage disequilibrium might explain the correlated functional status among segregating V segments, but an unknown experimental factor could not be ruled out. Several of the top co-occurrence clusters appeared to be linked to parvovirus B19, influenza, CMV and Epstein-Barr virus, according to a later analysis. This cohort had only TCR beta chains sequenced, and the lack of alpha or paired-chain data limited which features could be detected. In the study, some 160 TCR beta chains were listed as associated with cytomegalovirus. According to the authors, the approach could potentially be generalized to other disease states and immunological phenotypes. Most CMV-associated TCR beta chains appeared to be HLA-restricted in a later analysis, and the HLA associations seemed to be driven largely by CMV exposure. In both the original and validation cohorts, the classifier was reported to diagnose cytomegalovirus status with high specificity and sensitivity. Because HLA typing was unavailable for some donors at each locus, only the typed subset was used in association tests. Compared with the approximately 700-donor mean, donors in an Asian-associated ancestry cluster had fewer N-insertions in productive TCRs, according to a later genetic analysis. The sequencing pipeline was judged likely to have produced a cluster of highly shared sequence variants as a technical artifact. Most TCR sequences were seen in very few donors, while some public TCRs were found in many individuals. In a later analysis, TCR association rates were found to vary across HLA loci, with the most associated TCRs seen for DRB1 alleles and the fewest for HLA-C alleles. Because counts were too low, roughly 17 rarely observed V segments, including chromosome 9 orphons, were left out of the earlier analysis of a few hundred of the donors. Compared with equally common non-associated chains, HLA-associated TCR beta chains in a later analysis were more clonally expanded and had lower generation probabilities. Broadly in line with IMGT annotations, most TCR beta V segments showed up in productive rearrangements about 87% or about 30% of the time in an earlier analysis of 587 of the donors. Immune exposure information for the cohort was limited to CMV serostatus. A later analysis associated about 17,000 TCR beta sequences with specific HLA alleles at a false discovery rate of 0.05. The presence/absence analyses assumed that sequencing depth was roughly uniform across donors, and that assumption may not be true. In vitro tests confirmed that three of the cytomegalovirus-associated TCR beta chains recognize cytomegalovirus antigens.

This clone appeared a few times. There is no known antigen for this receptor. No base-level quality is on record; no much larger clone is a single base apart. The cohort consisted of fewer than 700 healthy bone marrow donors. Cohort members were all nominally healthy when sampled, although unrecorded immune exposures were likely present. The donor tested CMV seronegative, placing the donor among the approximately 400 seronegative members of the cohort. Each donor provided a peripheral blood sample, and peripheral blood mononuclear cells were used for TCR beta sequencing. The Qiagen DNeasy Blood Extraction Kit was used to extract genomic DNA from the blood cell samples. Sequenced: PBMCs. This sequence originates from a woman younger than 45 in good health and CMV-seronegative.

The DNA is TGTGCCAGCAGTCCGAAGCTAGCGGGATTGTACGAGCAGTACTTC. The encoded protein is CASSPKLAGLYEQYF. The rearranged segments are TRBV28 and TRBJ2-7; TRBD2 aligns with 9 central bases. The CDR3 contains 15 residues, cysteine and phenylalanine counted. Solely the CDR3 DNA is kept, with 45 bases framed from the first base. CDR1 MDHEN and CDR2 SYDVKM were looked up in the germline V gene. Ends trimmed: V by 5 bases, J by 4 bases; bases unmatched to a gene: 9.